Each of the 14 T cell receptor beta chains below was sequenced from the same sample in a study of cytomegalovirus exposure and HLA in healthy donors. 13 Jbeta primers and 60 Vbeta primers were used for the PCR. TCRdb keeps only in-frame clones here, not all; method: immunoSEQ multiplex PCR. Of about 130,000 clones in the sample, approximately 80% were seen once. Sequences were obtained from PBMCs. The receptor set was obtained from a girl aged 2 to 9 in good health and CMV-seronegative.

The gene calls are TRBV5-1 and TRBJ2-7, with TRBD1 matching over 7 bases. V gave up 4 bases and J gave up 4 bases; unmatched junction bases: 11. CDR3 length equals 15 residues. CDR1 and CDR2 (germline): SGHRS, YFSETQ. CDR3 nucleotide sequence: TGCGCCAGCAGCCCAGGGGGAAGTCCCACTTACGAGCAGTACTTC. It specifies CASSPGGSPTYEQYF. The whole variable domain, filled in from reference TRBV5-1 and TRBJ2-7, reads KAGVTQTPRYLIKTRGQQVTLSCSPISGHRSVSWYQQTPGQGLQFLFEYFSETQRNKGNFPGRFSGRQFSNSRSEMNVSTLELGDSALYLCASSPGGSPTYEQYFGPGTRLTVT.

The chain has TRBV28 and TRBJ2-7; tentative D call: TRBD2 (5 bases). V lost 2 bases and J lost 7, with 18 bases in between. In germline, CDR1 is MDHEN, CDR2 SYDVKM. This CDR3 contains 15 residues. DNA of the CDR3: TGTGCCAGCAGTTTAATCCAGGCGGGTACATGGGAGCAGTACTTC. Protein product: CASSLIQAGTWEQYF. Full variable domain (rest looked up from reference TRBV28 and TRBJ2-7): DVKVTQSSRYLVKRTGEKVFLECVQDMDHENMFWYRQDPGLGLRLIYFSYDVKMKEKGDIPEGYSVSREKKERFSLILESASTNQTSMYLCASSLIQAGTWEQYFGPGTRLTVT.

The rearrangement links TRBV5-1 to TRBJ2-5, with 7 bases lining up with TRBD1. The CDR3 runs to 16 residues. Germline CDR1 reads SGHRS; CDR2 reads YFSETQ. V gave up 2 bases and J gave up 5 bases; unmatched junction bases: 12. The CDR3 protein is CASSLGQDPRGETQYF. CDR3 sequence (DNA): TGCGCCAGCAGCTTAGGACAGGACCCCCGAGGGGAGACCCAGTACTTC.

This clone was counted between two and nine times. The CDR3 DNA is TGTGCCACGACTAGCGCAGATACGCAGTATTTT. Translated, it gives CATTSADTQYF. The genes are TRBV10-3 and TRBJ2-3; 8 nucleotides line up with TRBD2. The germline gives CDR1 ENHRY, CDR2 SYGVKD. V shed 10 bases and J 4 bases; nucleotides not matched to a gene: 1. The CDR3 runs to 11 residues.

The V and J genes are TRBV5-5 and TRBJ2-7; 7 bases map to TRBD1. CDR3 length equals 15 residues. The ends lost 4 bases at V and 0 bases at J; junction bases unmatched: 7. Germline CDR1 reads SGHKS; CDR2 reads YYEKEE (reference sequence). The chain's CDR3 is CASSTSGTASYEQYF. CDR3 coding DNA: TGTGCCAGCAGCACCTCAGGGACAGCCTCCTACGAGCAGTACTTC.

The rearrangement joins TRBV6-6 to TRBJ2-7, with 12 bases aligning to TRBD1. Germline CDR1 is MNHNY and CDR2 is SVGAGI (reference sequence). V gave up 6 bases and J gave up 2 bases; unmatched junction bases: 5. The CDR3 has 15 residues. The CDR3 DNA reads TGTGCCAGCAGCCAGGGACAGGGGGCGGCCTACGAGCAGTACTTC. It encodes CASSQGQGAAYEQYF.

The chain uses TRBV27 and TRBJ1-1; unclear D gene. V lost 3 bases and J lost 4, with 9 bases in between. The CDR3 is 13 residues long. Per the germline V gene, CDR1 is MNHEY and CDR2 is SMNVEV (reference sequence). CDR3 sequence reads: CASSFSGSTEAFF. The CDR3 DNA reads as TGTGCCAGCAGTTTTTCCGGGAGCACTGAAGCTTTCTTT.

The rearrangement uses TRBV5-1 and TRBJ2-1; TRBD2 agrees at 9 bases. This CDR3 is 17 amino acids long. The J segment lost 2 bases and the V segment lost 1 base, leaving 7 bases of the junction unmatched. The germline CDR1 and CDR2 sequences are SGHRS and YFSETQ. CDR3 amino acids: CASSLLSSGDPYNEQFF. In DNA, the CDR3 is TGCGCCAGCAGCTTGCTGTCTAGCGGGGACCCCTACAATGAGCAGTTCTTC.

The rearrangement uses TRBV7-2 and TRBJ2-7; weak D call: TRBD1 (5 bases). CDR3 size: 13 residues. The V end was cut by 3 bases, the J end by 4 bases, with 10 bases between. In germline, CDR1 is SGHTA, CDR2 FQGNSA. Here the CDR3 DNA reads TGTGCCAGCAGCTTGGGGCATTTTTACGAGCAGTACTTC. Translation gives CASSLGHFYEQYF.

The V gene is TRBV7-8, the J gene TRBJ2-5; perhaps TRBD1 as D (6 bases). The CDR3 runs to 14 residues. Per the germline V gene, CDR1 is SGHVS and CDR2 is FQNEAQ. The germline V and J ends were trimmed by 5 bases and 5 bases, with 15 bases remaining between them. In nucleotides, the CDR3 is TGTGCCAGCAGCATCGACAGGTTCGGGGAGACCCAGTACTTC. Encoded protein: CASSIDRFGETQYF.

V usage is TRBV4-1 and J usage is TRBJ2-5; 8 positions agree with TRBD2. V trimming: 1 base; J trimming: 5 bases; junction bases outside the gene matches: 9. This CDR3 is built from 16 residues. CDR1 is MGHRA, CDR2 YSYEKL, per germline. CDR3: CASSQVVSGGRETQYF. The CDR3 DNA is TGCGCCAGCAGCCAAGTAGTATCGGGGGGGCGCGAGACCCAGTACTTC.

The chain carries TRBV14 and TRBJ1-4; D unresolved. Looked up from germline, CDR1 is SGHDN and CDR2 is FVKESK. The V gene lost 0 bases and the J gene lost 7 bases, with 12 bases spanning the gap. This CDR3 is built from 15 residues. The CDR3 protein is CASSQDTGSGEKLFF. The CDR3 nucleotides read TGTGCCAGCAGCCAAGATACGGGGAGTGGTGAAAAACTGTTTTTT.

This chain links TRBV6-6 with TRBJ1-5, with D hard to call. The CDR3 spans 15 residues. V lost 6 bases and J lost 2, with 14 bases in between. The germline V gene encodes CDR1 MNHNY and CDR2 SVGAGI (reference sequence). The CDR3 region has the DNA TGTGCCAGCAGCCTCACCGAGGCCGGCAATCAGCCCCAGCATTTT. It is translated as CASSLTEAGNQPQHF.

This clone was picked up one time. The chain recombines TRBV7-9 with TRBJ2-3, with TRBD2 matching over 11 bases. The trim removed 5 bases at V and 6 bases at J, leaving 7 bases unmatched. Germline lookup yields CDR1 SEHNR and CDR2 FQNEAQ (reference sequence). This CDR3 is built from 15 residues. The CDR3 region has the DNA TGTGCCAGCAGCGTTAGCGGGGGGGCCTATGATACGCAGTATTTT. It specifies CASSVSGGAYDTQYF.